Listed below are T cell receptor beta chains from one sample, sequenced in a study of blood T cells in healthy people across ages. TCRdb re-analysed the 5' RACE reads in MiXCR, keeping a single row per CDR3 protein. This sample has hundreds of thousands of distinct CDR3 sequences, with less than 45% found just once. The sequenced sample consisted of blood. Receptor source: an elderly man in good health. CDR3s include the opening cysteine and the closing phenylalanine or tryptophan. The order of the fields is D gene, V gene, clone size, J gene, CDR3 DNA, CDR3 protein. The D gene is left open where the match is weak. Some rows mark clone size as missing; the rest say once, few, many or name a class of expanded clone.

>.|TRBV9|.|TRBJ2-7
TGTGCCAGCAGCGTAGAGGCAGGCTTGGGGGGGCAGTACTTC
CASSVEAGLGGQYF
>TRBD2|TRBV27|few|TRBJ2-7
TGTGCCAGCAGGAAGCTACTAGCGGGAGTTAACGAGCAGTACTTC
CASRKLLAGVNEQYF
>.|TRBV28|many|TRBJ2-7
TGTGCCAGCAGTTTTGGCTGGGGCGAGCAGTACTTC
CASSFGWGEQYF
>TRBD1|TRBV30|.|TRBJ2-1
TGTGCCTGGAGTACACAGGGGGCTGGGGATGAGCAGTTCTTC
CAWSTQGAGDEQFF
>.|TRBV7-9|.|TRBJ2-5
TGTGCCAGCAGCTTAGTTCCACCTGGGAAAGAGACCCAGTACTTC
CASSLVPPGKETQYF
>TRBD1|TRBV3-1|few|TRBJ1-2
TGTGCCAGCAGCCAAGAATCGGGGTTAGGGGGCCGCTACACCTTC
CASSQESGLGGRYTF
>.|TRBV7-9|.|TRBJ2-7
TGTGCCAGCAGCTTAGGTGCGGACATCAGCTACGAGCAGTACTTC
CASSLGADISYEQYF
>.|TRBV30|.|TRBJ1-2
TGTGCCTGGGGCAACAGGGTTAACTATGGCTACACCTTC
CAWGNRVNYGYTF
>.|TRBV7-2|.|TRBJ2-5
TGTGCCAGCAGCTCCCGGGTCACCGGGGCGGAGACCCAGTACTTC
CASSSRVTGAETQYF
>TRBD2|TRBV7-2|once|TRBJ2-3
TGTGCCAGCAGCTGCAAAGCGGGGTACACAGATACGCAGTATTTT
CASSCKAGYTDTQYF
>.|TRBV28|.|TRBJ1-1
TGTGCCAGCAGGTATGAGCTGGACACTGAAGCTTTCTTT
CASRYELDTEAFF
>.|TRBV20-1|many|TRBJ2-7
TGCAGTGCTCCCGACAGCAAGAAGTCCTACGAGCAGTACTTC
CSAPDSKKSYEQYF
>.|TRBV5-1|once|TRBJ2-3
TGCGCCAGCAGCTTTCGGCTATCAACTAGCACAGATACGCAGTATTTT
CASSFRLSTSTDTQYF
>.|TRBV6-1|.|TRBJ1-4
TGTGCCACATTCCCGGTAGGCAGATCGGATGAAAAACTGTTTTTT
CATFPVGRSDEKLFF
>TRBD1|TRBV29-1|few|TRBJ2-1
TGCAGCGTTGATTTGGACAGGGAGAATGAGCAGTTCTTC
CSVDLDRENEQFF
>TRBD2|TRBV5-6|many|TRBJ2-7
TGTGCCAGCAGCTTGGCCTATGGGGGGAGGCCGGGACTAAACAGTTACTCCTACGAGCAGTACTTC
CASSLAYGGRPGLNSYSYEQYF
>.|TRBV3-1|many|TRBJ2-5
TGTGCCAGCAGCCAAGCGGAAGAGACCCAGTACTTC
CASSQAEETQYF
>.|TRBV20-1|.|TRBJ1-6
TGCAGTGTCAAGGGAAGCTCCTATAATTCACCCCTCCACTTT
CSVKGSSYNSPLHF
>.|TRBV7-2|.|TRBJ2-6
TGTGCCAGCAGCTTAGCCCCCCAGGGCCGCTCTGGGGCCAACGTCCTGACTTTC
CASSLAPQGRSGANVLTF
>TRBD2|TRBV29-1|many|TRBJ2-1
TGCAGCGCCTTGTCGGGCGGGAGGTCCAATGAGCAGTTCTTC
CSALSGGRSNEQFF
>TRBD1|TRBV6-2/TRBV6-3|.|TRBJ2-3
TGTGCCAGCACGAGGACAGGGGGCACAGATACGCAGTATTTT
CASTRTGGTDTQYF
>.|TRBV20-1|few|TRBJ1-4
TGCAGTGCTAGAGATCTTTCCAAGGGTAATGAAAAACTGTTTTTT
CSARDLSKGNEKLFF
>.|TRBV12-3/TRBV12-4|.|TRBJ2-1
TGTGCCAGCAGTCCGCTGTACCCCCAAAATGAGCAGTTCTTC
CASSPLYPQNEQFF
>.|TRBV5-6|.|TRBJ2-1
TGTGCCAGCAGCTTGGGTAGGCAGACGGCTGAGCAGTTCTTC
CASSLGRQTAEQFF
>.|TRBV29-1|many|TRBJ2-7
TGCAGCGTTGCGGCTTTCTTAGGACAAGGGGTCTACGACGAGCAGTACTTC
CSVAAFLGQGVYDEQYF
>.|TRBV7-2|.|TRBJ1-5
TGTGCCAGCAGCCCGACTAGGTGGGTTGATCAGCCCCAGCATTTT
CASSPTRWVDQPQHF
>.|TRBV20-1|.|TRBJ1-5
TGCAGTGCCAACAGAGGTGGTGGTCAGCCCCAGCATTTT
CSANRGGGQPQHF
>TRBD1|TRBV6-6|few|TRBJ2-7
TGTGCCAGCAGTTCACAGGGGTTCCACGAGCAGTACTTC
CASSSQGFHEQYF
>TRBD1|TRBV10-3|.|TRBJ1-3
TGTGCCCACGGGACAGGGGACTCTGGAAACACCATATATTTT
CAHGTGDSGNTIYF
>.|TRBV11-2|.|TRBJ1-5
TGTGCCAGCAGCCGATTTGGGGGACCCCAGCATTTT
CASSRFGGPQHF
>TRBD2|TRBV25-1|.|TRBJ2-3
TGTGCCAGCAGTGAGGTAGCGGGAGCTTCAGATACGCAGTATTTT
CASSEVAGASDTQYF
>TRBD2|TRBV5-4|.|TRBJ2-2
TGTGCCAGCAGCCAAGGACTAGCGGGGTACACCGGGGAGCTGTTTTTT
CASSQGLAGYTGELFF
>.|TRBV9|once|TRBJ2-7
TGTGCCAGCAGCTCCTCGAGGGGGGGCTACGAGCAGTACTTC
CASSSSRGGYEQYF
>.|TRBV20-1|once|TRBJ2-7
TGCAGTGCTAGGGCTAACATCAACGAGCAGTACTTC
CSARANINEQYF
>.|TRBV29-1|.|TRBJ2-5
TGCAGCGTTGGCCCCATCGGTGTAGGGGAGCAGTACTTC
CSVGPIGVGEQYF
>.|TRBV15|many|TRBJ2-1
TGTGCCACCAGCAGAGATGGGAATGAGCAGTTCTTC
CATSRDGNEQFF
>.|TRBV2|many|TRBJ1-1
TGTGCCAGCAGTATCTTCCAATGGAACACTGAAGCTTTCTTT
CASSIFQWNTEAFF
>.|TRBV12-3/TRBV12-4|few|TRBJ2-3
TGTGCCAGCGGGGGCAGCACAGATACGCAGTATTTT
CASGGSTDTQYF
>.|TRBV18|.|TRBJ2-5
TGTGCCAGCTCACCAGGGAAAATAGAGACCCAGTACTTC
CASSPGKIETQYF
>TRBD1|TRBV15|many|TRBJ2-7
TGTGCCACCAGCAGGGAACAGGGGGTCTACGAGCAGTACTTC
CATSREQGVYEQYF
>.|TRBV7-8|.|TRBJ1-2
TGTGCCAGCAGCTTTGGACATCCATATGGCTACACCTTC
CASSFGHPYGYTF
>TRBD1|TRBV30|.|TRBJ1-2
TGTGCCTGGAGTGTCACACGGACAGGAGGTTCCTATGGCCACACCTTC
CAWSVTRTGGSYGHTF
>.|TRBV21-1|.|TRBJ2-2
TGTGCCAGCAGCAAAGTTCAGACAGGCGCCGACACCGGGGAGCTGTTTTTT
CASSKVQTGADTGELFF
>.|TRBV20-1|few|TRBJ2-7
TGCAGTGCTAGAGACACCTCAGGGTTTGATCCTAACGAGCAGTACTTC
CSARDTSGFDPNEQYF
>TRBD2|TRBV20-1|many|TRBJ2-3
TGCAGTGCCCCCCCTAGCGGGGTAAGAACAGATACGCAGTATTTT
CSAPPSGVRTDTQYF
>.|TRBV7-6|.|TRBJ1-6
TGTGCCAGCAGCTCCACAGGCCTCAGGGGTTCACCCCTCCACTTT
CASSSTGLRGSPLHF